The 23 T cell receptor beta chains reported below all come from one sample, sequenced in a study of blood T cell repertoires in COVID-19. TCRdb keeps only in-frame clones here, not all; method: immunoSEQ multiplex PCR. This sample carries around 190,000 clones, over 70% of them seen once, and the ten largest clones take roughly 6.7%. The sequenced material came from peripheral blood. Receptors were obtained from a man between 60 and 75 years old with acute or convalescent COVID-19.

The V and J genes are TRBV21-1 and TRBJ1-3; the table's D call, TRBD1, was not checked against the DNA. TRBV21-1 is tagged as a pseudogene. This CDR3 has 18 residues. CDR3 in amino acids: CASSKYSGASAPGNTIYF. CDR3 DNA sequence: TGTGCCAGCAGCAAATACTCAGGGGCATCCGCGCCTGGAAACACCATATATTTT.

This clone was detected once. The J gene is TRBJ1-5, the V gene TRBV18; no reliable D call. The CDR3 covers 13 residues. V dropped 6 bases and J dropped 5 bases, with 11 bases sitting between them. Germline V gene sequence: CDR1 KGHSH, CDR2 LQKENI. CDR3 nucleotides: TGTGCCAGCTCGGTGCAGGTCGATCAGCCCCAGCATTTT. The encoded protein is CASSVQVDQPQHF.

V usage is TRBV3-1 (or the pseudogene TRBV3-2) and J usage is TRBJ2-1, with D possibly matching TRBD2 (5 bases). Trimming pared 0 bases from V and 1 base from J, leaving 7 bases between. The V gene's germline CDR1 is LGHDT and CDR2 YNNKEL (reference sequence). This CDR3 has 15 amino acids. DNA of the CDR3: TGTGCCAGCAGCCAAGATGAGGGATCCTACAATGAGCAGTTCTTC. Translation: CASSQDEGSYNEQFF.

This clone was observed a handful of times. The chain employs TRBV7-2 and TRBJ2-7, with 10 bases lining up with TRBD2. Germline CDR1 SGHTA, CDR2 FQGNSA. The junction had 8 bases not matched to a gene; V was cut back by 4 bases and J by 5 bases. The CDR3 consists of 15 residues. CDR3 region: CASSWSPSGSNEQYF. The CDR3 DNA reads as TGTGCCAGCAGCTGGTCCCCTAGCGGGAGTAACGAGCAGTACTTC.

The chain employs TRBV6-5 and TRBJ1-4, with D perhaps TRBD1 (5 bases). V was clipped by 0 bases and J by 8 bases, with 13 bases between them. The CDR3 totals 15 residues. Per the germline V gene, CDR1 is MNHEY and CDR2 is SVGAGI. DNA of the CDR3: TGTGCCAGCAGTTACTCAGGACATTTAGGGGAAAAACTGTTTTTT. It specifies CASSYSGHLGEKLFF.

This chain connects TRBV6-5 to TRBJ1-2; TRBD1 might be the D (6 bases). The V gene's germline CDR1 is MNHEY and CDR2 SVGAGI. CDR3 size: 13 residues. With 6 bases removed from V and 7 bases from J, the gap between germline ends came to 15 bases. CDR3 in DNA: TGTGCCAGCAGGGACGGATTAGGGGGTGGCTACACCTTC. Amino acids: CASRDGLGGGYTF.

The chain couples TRBV6-6 to TRBJ1-5; possible D gene TRBD1, 5 bases. Trimming removed 5 bases from V and 3 bases from J, with 17 bases in between. There are 16 residues in the CDR3. In germline, CDR1 is MNHNY, CDR2 SVGAGI (reference sequence). CDR3 bases: TGTGCCAGCAGTACCGGGACTTTGGGTGACAATCAGCCCCAGCATTTT. This sequence encodes CASSTGTLGDNQPQHF.

The CDR3: CASSLGIAGGQETQYF. The CDR3 DNA is TGTGCCAGCAGCTTAGGCATAGCGGGAGGGCAAGAGACCCAGTACTTC. The chain has TRBV11-2 and TRBJ2-5, with 11 positions matching TRBD2. Trimming cost V 1 base and J 2 bases; bases outside gene matches: 3. The CDR3 contains 16 residues. Germline-derived CDR1 and CDR2 are SGHAT and FQNNGV.

The gene calls are TRBV7-9 and TRBJ2-2, with a tentative D call TRBD2 (8 bases). Germline CDR1 SEHNR, CDR2 FQNEAQ (reference sequence). Trimming cost V 6 bases and J 6 bases, with 14 bases left between them. This CDR3 is built from 14 residues. The CDR3 bases are TGTGCCAGCAGAAGTAGCGGGACAGCCGGGGAGCTGTTTTTT. Its protein is CASRSSGTAGELFF.

V is TRBV6-5 and J is TRBJ1-3; the match to TRBD1 covers 8 bases. The CDR3 length is 13 residues. The V segment lost 10 bases and the J segment 4 bases; nucleotides outside the gene matches: 6. From germline, CDR1 is MNHEY and CDR2 SVGAGI. CDR3 sequence (DNA): TGTGCCACGAAACAGGGGGGCGGAAACACCATATATTTT. This codes for CATKQGGGNTIYF.

The chain is built from TRBV5-8 and TRBJ2-5; D not resolved. Germline CDR1 is SGHTS and CDR2 is YDEGEE. The CDR3 length is 14 residues. Trimming removed 1 base from V and 2 bases from J, with 9 bases in between. As DNA, the CDR3 is TGTGCCAGCAGCTTGATACCCAGACAAGAGACCCAGTACTTC. Translating gives CASSLIPRQETQYF.

The V and J genes are TRBV6-5 and TRBJ2-7; TRBD1 matches 7 bases. Germline-derived CDR1 and CDR2 are MNHEY and SVGAGI. This CDR3 spans 14 amino acids. Unmatched junction bases numbered 4, after V lost 3 bases and J lost 2 bases. The CDR3 sequence: CASSYYGTAYEQYF. The CDR3, as DNA: TGTGCCAGCAGTTATTATGGGACAGCCTACGAGCAGTACTTC.

The V gene is TRBV19, the J gene TRBJ2-3; TRBD2 matches at 14 bases. The V segment lost 6 bases and the J segment 4 bases; nucleotides outside the gene matches: 3. Per germline, CDR1 LNHDA and CDR2 SQIVND (reference sequence). This CDR3 comprises 15 residues. The CDR3 DNA reads as TGTGCCAGTAGGGGGGGACTAGCGGGAGCAGATACGCAGTATTTT. Translated: CASRGGLAGADTQYF.

The gene calls are TRBV6-6 and TRBJ1-2; the D gene is possibly TRBD1 (5 bases). The ends were cut back, 5 bases at V and 5 bases at J, with 30 bases in the middle. Germline V gives CDR1 MNHNY, CDR2 SVGAGI (reference sequence). The CDR3 runs to 19 residues. In DNA form, the CDR3 reads TGTGCCAGCAGTCCCCGACAGTCAAGCGGGTTCTTTTCAGGGTATGGCTACACCTTC. Translating gives CASSPRQSSGFFSGYGYTF.

This clone appeared a few times. The genes are TRBV6-6 and TRBJ2-7; TRBD1 is a possible D gene (5 bases). This CDR3 is built from 16 residues. V lost 1 base and J 1 base, leaving 14 bases between the germline ends. Per germline, CDR1 MNHNY and CDR2 SVGAGI (reference sequence). The CDR3, as DNA: TGTGCCAGCAGTTACTTCGTCCCCGGACATTCCTACGAGCAGTACTTC. Translation: CASSYFVPGHSYEQYF.

This chain connects TRBV6-5 to TRBJ2-2; no reliable D call. This CDR3 is 13 amino acids long. Trimming stripped 5 bases from V and 4 bases from J, with 8 bases between. Germline CDR1 is MNHEY and CDR2 is SVGAGI. For the CDR3, the DNA is TGTGCCAGCAGTCCTCAGGCCACCGGGGAGCTGTTTTTT. Its protein product is CASSPQATGELFF.

The chain uses TRBV2 and TRBJ2-1, with 9 bases matching TRBD2. The V and J ends lost 5 bases and 8 bases, in that order; junction bases with no gene match: 10. Germline V gene lookup returns CDR1 SNHLY and CDR2 FYNNEI. CDR3 length: 15 residues. CDR3: CASSSSAGGQDEQFF. The CDR3 nucleotides read TGTGCCAGCAGTTCCTCGGCGGGAGGGCAGGATGAGCAGTTCTTC. Full variable domain (rest looked up from reference TRBV2 and TRBJ2-1): EPEVTQTPSHQVTQMGQEVILRCVPISNHLYFYWYRQILGQKVEFLVSFYNNEISEKSEIFDDQFSVERPDGSNFTLKIRSTKLEDSAMYFCASSSSAGGQDEQFFGPGTRLTVL.

This clone was found once. The J gene is TRBJ2-3, the V gene TRBV21-1; TRBD2 is taken as the D call from the table, unchecked against the DNA. TRBV21-1 counts as a pseudogene. This CDR3 region has 17 residues. The CDR3 DNA sequence: TGTGCCAGCAGCAAAGAGAAGGCGTCGGGGGACACAGATACGCAGTATTTT. As protein: CASSKEKASGDTDTQYF.

V is TRBV15 and J is TRBJ2-5, with 11 bases fitting TRBD2. V shed 0 bases and J 5 bases; nucleotides not matched to a gene: 8. Germline V CDR1 and CDR2: LNHNV, YYDKDF (reference sequence). CDR3 length: 17 amino acids. CDR3 sequence (DNA): TGTGCCACCAGCAGAGAGGGTAGCGGGGGGGCCAGGGAGACCCAGTACTTC. Translation gives CATSREGSGGARETQYF. The whole variable domain, remainder taken from reference TRBV15 and TRBJ2-5, is DAMVIQNPRYQVTQFGKPVTLSCSQTLNHNVMYWYQQKSSQAPKLLFHYYDKDFNNEADTPDNFQSRRPNTSFCFLDIRSPGLGDTAMYLCATSREGSGGARETQYFGPGTRLLVL.

The chain uses TRBV6-5 and TRBJ1-1; tentatively, D is TRBD1 (5 bases). The CDR3 extends over 11 amino acids. The germline V gene has CDR1 MNHEY and CDR2 SVGAGI. V lost 6 bases, J lost 9 bases, and 11 bases lay in between. CDR3 in amino acids: CASSSRTKAFF. The CDR3 DNA reads TGTGCCAGCAGCAGCAGGACAAAAGCTTTCTTT.

In its sample, this clone was seen once. The chain recombines TRBV11-2 with TRBJ1-2; D gene unclear. CDR1 is SGHAT and CDR2 is FQNNGV in the germline V gene. Trimming shortened V by 6 bases and J by 2 bases, and 13 bases separated the two germline ends. CDR3 length: 14 amino acids. CDR3 sequence (DNA): TGTGCCAGCAGACTAACGGGCGGGAACTATGGCTACACCTTC. Its protein product is CASRLTGGNYGYTF.

The V and J genes are TRBV19 and TRBJ2-7; TRBD1 might be the D (6 bases). Germline-derived CDR1 and CDR2 are LNHDA and SQIVND (reference sequence). Trimming took off 7 bases at V and 0 bases at J, with 10 bases between the two ends. The CDR3 totals 13 residues. For the CDR3, the DNA is TGTGCCAGTAAATTGGACAGCTCCTACGAGCAGTACTTC. This gives the protein CASKLDSSYEQYF.

The gene calls are TRBV10-3 and TRBJ1-4, with D possibly matching TRBD1 (5 bases). CDR1 ENHRY and CDR2 SYGVKD come from the germline V gene. The CDR3 is 15 residues long. With 6 bases removed from V and 3 bases from J, the gap between germline ends came to 14 bases. Written as DNA, the CDR3 is TGTGCCATCAGCCCCGGGGGGGTGGCTAATGAAAAACTGTTTTTT. Protein product: CAISPGGVANEKLFF.